The source of this T cell receptor (beta chain) is a study of PD-1 blockade in classical Hodgkin lymphoma. Study background: Patients were administered nivolumab (3 mg/kg intravenously) every 2 weeks. Study-wide points: Lower baseline TCR diversity was reported for newly diagnosed patients than for healthy donors. Newly diagnosed patients and complete responders had comparable diversity at baseline. Significantly greater TCR diversity emerged by C4D1 in CD4+ cells but not CD8+ cells.

TCRdb's table, derived via immunoSEQ multiplex PCR, lists solely in-frame clones and lacks some. The top ten hold over 9.5% of the sample, which has nearly 60,000 clones, around 90% seen once. This clone was detected once. Its cognate antigen is unknown. The CDR3 contains 15 residues. Germline lookup yields CDR1 SNHLY and CDR2 FYNNEI. Trimming at V came to 6 bases and at J to 9 bases, leaving 9 bases not matched to a gene. Relapse after autologous stem cell transplantation occurred in every patient, and brentuximab vedotin exposure varied. The sequence was obtained from a human donor with classical Hodgkin lymphoma. The sequencing used peripheral blood mononuclear cells (PBMCs), collected before the second cycle of nivolumab. J is TRBJ1-6 and V is TRBV2, with 9 nucleotides matching TRBD1. DNA of the CDR3: TGTGCCAGCAGGACCGGGACAGGGATTGGTTCACCCCTCCACTTT. It yields the protein CASRTGTGIGSPLHF.